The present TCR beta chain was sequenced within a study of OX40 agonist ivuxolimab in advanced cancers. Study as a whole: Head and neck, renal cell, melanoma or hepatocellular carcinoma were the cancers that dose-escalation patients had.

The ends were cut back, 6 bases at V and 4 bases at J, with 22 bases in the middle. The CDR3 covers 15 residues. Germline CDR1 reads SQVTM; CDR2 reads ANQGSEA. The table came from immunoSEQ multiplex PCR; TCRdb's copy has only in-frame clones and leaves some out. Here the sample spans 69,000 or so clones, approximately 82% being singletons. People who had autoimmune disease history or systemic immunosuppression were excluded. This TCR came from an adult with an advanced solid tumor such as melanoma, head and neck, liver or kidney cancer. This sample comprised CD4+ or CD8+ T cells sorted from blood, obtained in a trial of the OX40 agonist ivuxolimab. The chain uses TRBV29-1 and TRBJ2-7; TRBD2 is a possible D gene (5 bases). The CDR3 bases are TGCAGCGTCCTTGGGCTTAGCGCGAATTTTTACGAGCAGTACTTC. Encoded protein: CSVLGLSANFYEQYF.